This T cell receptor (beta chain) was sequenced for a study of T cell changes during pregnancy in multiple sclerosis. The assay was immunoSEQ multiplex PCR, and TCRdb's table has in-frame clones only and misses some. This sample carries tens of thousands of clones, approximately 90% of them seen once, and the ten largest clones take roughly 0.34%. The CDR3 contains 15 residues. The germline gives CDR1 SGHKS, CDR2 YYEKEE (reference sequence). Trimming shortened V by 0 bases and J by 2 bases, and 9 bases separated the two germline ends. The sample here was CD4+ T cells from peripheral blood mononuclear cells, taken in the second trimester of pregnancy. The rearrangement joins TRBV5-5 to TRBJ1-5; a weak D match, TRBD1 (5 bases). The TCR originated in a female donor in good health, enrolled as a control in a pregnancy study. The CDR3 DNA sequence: TGTGCCAGCAGCTTGGACGGGGGGGGCAATCAGCCCCAGCATTTT. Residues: CASSLDGGGNQPQHF.